The T cell receptor beta chain described here comes from a study of neurological immune-mediated disorders (dated by TCRdb to about 2019). As for the study more broadly: Peripheral blood TCR-beta repertoires from HTLV-I-associated myelopathy (HAM/TSP) patients, multiple sclerosis patients and healthy controls were compared by UMI-based sequencing. Alongside PBMC samples, the set of some 98 TCR-beta libraries contained longitudinal samples, technical triplicates, and paired CD4+ and CD8+ T-cell subsets that had been sorted. Longitudinal HAM/TSP and healthy donors had 3 time-points each (about 3-45 month intervals). Of the 70 or so subjects in the cohort, around 15 were HAM/TSP patients, about 34 were multiple sclerosis patients, and 20 were healthy controls. The study at large found these results: No identical CDR3 amino acid sequences were shared among expanded clones across subjects, suggesting private TCR-beta repertoires in all groups. TCR clonal expansion was highest in HAM/TSP patients and lowest in MS patients, with MS patients falling below even healthy controls.

This clonotype was recorded at least ten times. It has no known antigen specificity. Per-base quality was not reported, and no clone a single base away is much larger than it. From a lookup of the germline V gene (reference sequence), CDR1 and CDR2 are DFQATT and SNEGSKA. The CDR3 goes from the cysteine to the phenylalanine over 13 residues. The kept DNA is CDR3 alone, 39 bases in frame from the first base. V is clipped by 5 bases and J by 9 bases, and the sequence between their germline boundaries is 17 bases long. This specimen's time point label, interpreted: longitudinal time-point 2. For the unsorted PBMC libraries, 2 million PBMCs were stored in RNAlater at -80 degrees C until RNA extraction and were used to generate the libraries. Peripheral blood underwent Ficoll-Hypaque density gradient centrifugation to isolate PBMCs, which were then cryopreserved in liquid nitrogen. cDNA was synthesized by template-switch 5'RACE using a primer carrying a 10-nucleotide random unique molecular identifier by which each TCR transcript was tagged. Every sequencing run covered 15-18 subjects and yielded more than 180 million TCR-beta sequences. The RNeasy kit was used to extract total RNA. The KAPA Real-time Library Amplification kit was used to amplify TCR-beta VDJ regions with primers targeting the TCR constant region and the 5'RACE anchor. Sample indexes and Illumina adaptors were added in a first PCR, after which library yield was increased in a second PCR. After purification with Ampure beads, the TCR product of roughly 650 bp was size-selected on a 2% E-gel SizeSelection system. Before pooling, library quality was checked on a Bioanalyzer, concentration was measured with Qubit, and libraries were quantified with the Kapa Library Quantification kit. Libraries were sequenced paired-end 2 x 150 bp on an Illumina HiSeq 2500. To increase sequence diversity, about 23-30% phiX was spiked into each library pool. On the study's bioinformatics: The quality-filtered reads were processed with the UMI-based MiGEC pipeline, whose error correction step removed more than 75% of the raw TCR sequences. IMGT germline references were used for aligning VDJ genes, and each clonotype was defined as a unique CDR3 amino acid sequence together with its V-J genes. Clonal expansion, Shannon diversity and CDR3 relatedness were evaluated with VDJtools (CalcPairwiseDistances, ClusterSamples), while phylogenetic trees were built in CLCbio workbench. Using coefficient-of-variation modelling across technical triplicates, the study counted a clone as expanded if it had at least 8 unique UMIs. In TCRdb, the public reads were trimmed at Q25 with fastp and aligned with MiXCR, with productive beta chains retained. Under each unique CDR3 protein, matching rows form one entry showing the most common genes and DNA. These V and J calls rely on TCRdb rather than the paper's analysis. For this sample there are roughly 98,000 distinct CDR3 sequences; approximately 13% appear just once. Of the sample, approximately 5% falls within the top ten clones.

The TCR was taken from a female donor with HTLV-1-associated myelopathy (HAM/TSP). The chain was built from TRBV20-1 and TRBJ2-1; the D gene assignment is ambiguous. The source material was PBMCs. The CDR3 protein sequence reads: CSARSTDRLEQFF. Read as DNA, the sequence is TGCAGTGCTCGATCCACGGACCGGCTTGAGCAGTTCTTC.